What follows are 19 T cell receptor beta chains derived from one specimen sequenced in a study of blood T cell repertoires in COVID-19. Sequencing used immunoSEQ multiplex PCR; TCRdb keeps in-frame clones, though not all of them. In the table there are 270,000 or so clones, around 90% of which are singletons. Sequencing was performed on peripheral blood. The receptors stem from a woman aged 40 to 55 who had recovered from COVID-19.

J is TRBJ1-2 and V is TRBV5-5; tentative D call: TRBD1 (5 bases). V lost 4 bases to trimming and J lost 0 bases, with 13 bases between them. CDR3 length: 15 amino acids. Germline V CDR1 and CDR2: SGHKS, YYEKEE (reference sequence). As DNA, the CDR3 is TGTGCCAGCAGCGGGGCGGGGGGAACTAACTATGGCTACACCTTC. It specifies CASSGAGGTNYGYTF.

Here the CDR3 DNA reads TGTGCCATCAGTTCCAGGGGGCTAGCGGATGGGGCCAACGTCCTGACTTTC. Its protein product is CAISSRGLADGANVLTF. The chain combines TRBV10-3 with TRBJ2-6; tentative D call: TRBD1 (8 bases). There are 17 residues in the CDR3. Germline V gives CDR1 ENHRY, CDR2 SYGVKD. V was shortened by 5 bases and J by 3 bases, with 17 bases between the two germline ends.

This sequence joins TRBV7-9 and TRBJ1-4; TRBD1 is a possible D gene (5 bases). The CDR3 is made up of 14 amino acids. V was clipped by 5 bases and J by 3 bases, with 10 bases between them. Germline values: CDR1 SEHNR, CDR2 FQNEAQ (reference sequence). The CDR3 loop reads CASSPGLSNEKLFF. The CDR3 bases are TGTGCCAGCAGCCCGGGACTTTCTAATGAAAAACTGTTTTTT.

The chain is built from TRBV7-2 and TRBJ1-2; D is possibly TRBD1 (6 bases). CDR1 and CDR2 from the germline V gene are SGHTA and FQGNSA. V shed 1 base and J shed 6 bases, with 12 bases lying between them. The CDR3 spans 14 residues. As DNA, the CDR3 is TGTGCCAGCAGCTTAGGGGGCAGGGGTGATGGCTACACCTTC. Translating gives CASSLGGRGDGYTF.

This sequence joins TRBV19 and TRBJ1-3; D is unclear. Germline V lookup: CDR1 LNHDA, CDR2 SQIVND (reference sequence). The length of the CDR3 is 15 residues. The V end was cut by 2 bases, the J end by 2 bases, with 10 bases between. CDR3 loop: CASSIWTRTGNTIYF. The CDR3 DNA is TGTGCCAGTAGTATATGGACTCGCACTGGAAACACCATATATTTT.

DNA for the CDR3: TGTGCCATCAGCCTAACAGGTTACGAGCAGTACTTC. Translated: CAISLTGYEQYF. The chain couples TRBV10-3 to TRBJ2-7, with D possibly being TRBD1 (5 bases). V lost 6 bases and J 4 bases, leaving 10 bases between the germline ends. The CDR3 sequence is 12 residues long. The germline V gene encodes CDR1 ENHRY and CDR2 SYGVKD.

This chain links TRBV19 with TRBJ1-1; D gene uncertain. Trimming took 1 base from V and 0 from J, leaving 9 bases between them. Germline V gene lookup returns CDR1 LNHDA and CDR2 SQIVND (reference sequence). The CDR3 consists of 15 residues. CDR3 nucleotides: TGTGCCAGTAGTATAGGGTACACCTTGAACACTGAAGCTTTCTTT. It specifies CASSIGYTLNTEAFF.

V is TRBV4-1 and J is TRBJ2-2; D is unclear. CDR1 and CDR2 from the germline V gene are MGHRA and YSYEKL. Trimming pared 3 bases from V and 6 bases from J, leaving 5 bases between. The CDR3 is made up of 12 amino acids. This CDR3 is CASSQAPGELFF. For the CDR3, the DNA is TGCGCCAGCAGCCAGGCCCCCGGGGAGCTGTTTTTT.

This clone turned up a few times. The chain carries TRBV9 and TRBJ1-5, with D hard to call. This CDR3 has 13 amino acids. V dropped 1 base and J dropped 3 bases, with 5 bases sitting between them. Germline-derived CDR1 and CDR2 are SGDLS and YYNGEE. CDR3 loop: CASSVYYNQPQHF. CDR3 bases: TGTGCCAGCAGCGTATATTACAATCAGCCCCAGCATTTT.

V gene TRBV4-2 combines with J gene TRBJ2-1; 11 positions agree with TRBD2. Germline V gives CDR1 LGHNA, CDR2 YNFKEQ. V lost 0 bases to trimming and J lost 4 bases; unmatched junction nucleotides: 11. The CDR3 has 19 residues. Here the CDR3 DNA reads TGTGCCAGCAGCCAAGAGACCTCCTTGACTAGCGGGAATTACAATGAGCAGTTCTTC. Its translation: CASSQETSLTSGNYNEQFF.

This sequence joins TRBV18 and TRBJ2-7; perhaps TRBD2 as D (5 bases). Germline V gives CDR1 KGHSH, CDR2 LQKENI. The CDR3 spans 13 residues. Trimming removed 6 bases from V and 0 bases from J, with 9 bases in between. CDR3: CASSPGSSYEQYF. The CDR3 DNA is TGTGCCAGCTCCCCGGGGAGCTCCTACGAGCAGTACTTC.

This clone was recorded once. The CDR3 DNA reads as TGTGCCAGCAGAACCCGGGACAGCGGTGAGCAGTTCTTC. Protein: CASRTRDSGEQFF. V and J are TRBV12-3 or TRBV12-4 and TRBJ2-1; 7 bases fit TRBD1. The CDR3 spans 13 residues. The V segment lost 6 bases and the J segment 9 bases; nucleotides outside the gene matches: 8.

The chain uses TRBV28 and TRBJ2-5; 7 bases match TRBD1. The CDR3 is 15 amino acids. The germline V gene has CDR1 MDHEN and CDR2 SYDVKM. The trim removed 6 bases at V and 1 base at J, leaving 8 bases unmatched. CDR3 in amino acids: CASRAAGTVQETQYF. CDR3 DNA sequence: TGTGCCAGCAGAGCCGCCGGGACAGTCCAAGAGACCCAGTACTTC.

The table lists this clone with a count of one. The CDR3 is CASSPYQGAPYNEQFF. CDR3 nucleotide sequence: TGTGCCAGCTCACCATATCAGGGGGCCCCCTACAATGAGCAGTTCTTC. The chain has TRBV18 and TRBJ2-1; 8 nucleotides line up with TRBD1. The CDR3 contains 16 residues. From germline, CDR1 is KGHSH and CDR2 LQKENI. J was trimmed by 2 bases and V by 2 bases; bases with no gene match: 5.

This clone has just a few counts. V is TRBV18 and J is TRBJ1-5; D is ambiguous. CDR1 is KGHSH and CDR2 is LQKENI in the germline V gene. Trimming took off 2 bases at V and 5 bases at J, with 10 bases between the two ends. The CDR3 totals 14 residues. CDR3 sequence (DNA): TGTGCCAGCTCACCAATTCGCGGTGATCAGCCCCAGCATTTT. Encoded protein: CASSPIRGDQPQHF.

The chain is built from TRBV28 and TRBJ1-5; the match to TRBD1 covers 10 bases. The germline V gene has CDR1 MDHEN and CDR2 SYDVKM. Trimming removed 6 bases from V and 0 bases from J; junction bases left unmatched: 5. The CDR3 contains 16 residues. In nucleotides, the CDR3 is TGTGCCAGCAGACCGGGACAGGGGATTAGCAATCAGCCCCAGCATTTT. Translation gives CASRPGQGISNQPQHF.

J is TRBJ2-3 and V is TRBV21-1; TRBD2, as called in the table, went unchecked against the DNA. TRBV21-1 counts as a pseudogene. The CDR3 spans 18 residues. Here the CDR3 reads CASSKGRVAGEDTDTQYF. In DNA, the CDR3 is TGTGCCAGCAGCAAAGGAAGAGTAGCGGGAGAGGACACAGATACGCAGTATTTT.

This clone was recorded a few times. The chain has TRBV18 and TRBJ1-6; perhaps TRBD1 as D (6 bases). V lost 0 bases to trimming and J lost 6 bases, with 6 bases between them. The germline V gene has CDR1 KGHSH and CDR2 LQKENI. The CDR3 sequence is 14 residues long. The CDR3 loop reads CASSPPGGNSPLHF. The CDR3 region has the DNA TGTGCCAGCTCACCACCAGGGGGTAATTCACCCCTCCACTTT. The full variable domain, completed using reference TRBV18 and TRBJ1-6, is NAGVMQNPRHLVRRRGQEARLRCSPMKGHSHVYWYRQLPEEGLKFMVYLQKENIIDESGMPKERFSAEFPKEGPSILRIQQVVRGDSAAYFCASSPPGGNSPLHFGNGTRLTVT.

V usage is TRBV19 and J usage is TRBJ2-7, with 11 bases lining up with TRBD1. In germline, CDR1 is LNHDA, CDR2 SQIVND (reference sequence). The CDR3 is 18 amino acids. V shed 6 bases, J shed 3 bases, and the junction held 16 bases outside the gene matches. Here the CDR3 DNA reads TGTGCCAGTAGGGACGGGACAGGGGGTGATGCGGGAGTCTACGAGCAGTACTTC. Protein product: CASRDGTGGDAGVYEQYF.